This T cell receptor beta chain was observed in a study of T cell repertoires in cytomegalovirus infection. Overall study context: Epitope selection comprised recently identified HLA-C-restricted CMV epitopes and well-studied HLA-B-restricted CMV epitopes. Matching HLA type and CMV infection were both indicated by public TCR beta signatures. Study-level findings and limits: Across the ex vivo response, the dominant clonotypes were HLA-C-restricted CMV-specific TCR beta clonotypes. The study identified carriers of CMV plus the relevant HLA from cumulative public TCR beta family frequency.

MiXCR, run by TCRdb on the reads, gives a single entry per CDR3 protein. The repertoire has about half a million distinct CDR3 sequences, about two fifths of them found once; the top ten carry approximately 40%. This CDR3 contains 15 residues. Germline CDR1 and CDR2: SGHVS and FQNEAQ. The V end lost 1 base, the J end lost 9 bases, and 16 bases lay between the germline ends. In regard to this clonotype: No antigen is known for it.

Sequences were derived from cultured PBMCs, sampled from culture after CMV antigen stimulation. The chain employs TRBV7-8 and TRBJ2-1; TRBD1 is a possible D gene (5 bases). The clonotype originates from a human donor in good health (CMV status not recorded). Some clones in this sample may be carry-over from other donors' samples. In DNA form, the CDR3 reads TGTGCCAGCAGCTTAGAGGGGCCATCACAATTTGAGCAGTTCTTC. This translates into CASSLEGPSQFEQFF.